The rows below give T cell receptor beta chains drawn from one sample of a study of blood T cell repertoires in COVID-19. The assay was immunoSEQ multiplex PCR, and TCRdb's table has in-frame clones only and misses some. Here the sample spans 110,000 to 150,000 clones, approximately 78% being singletons. The material sequenced was PBMCs or T cells enriched from blood (not recorded which). The receptors here all came from a woman aged 45-65 years who had recovered from COVID-19. Both conserved end residues are part of each CDR3. The order of the fields is J gene, D gene, V gene, CDR3 protein. A D gene is named only where the DNA matches it firmly.

TRBJ2-1 NA TRBV5-6 CASTPSSRRLSEQFF
TRBJ2-3 TRBD1 TRBV9 CASSPRQGTDTQYF
TRBJ2-1 TRBD2 TRBV19 CASSIDGGMYNEQFF
TRBJ2-7 TRBD1 TRBV7-2 CASSFGTDRASSYEQYF
TRBJ1-4 NA TRBV5-4 CASSSGQTNEKLFF
TRBJ1-5 NA TRBV7-2 CASSPISDRFSNQPQHF
TRBJ1-5 NA TRBV6-4 CASSPGVNNQPQHF
TRBJ2-3 NA TRBV7-8 CASSRTTGKTDTQYF
TRBJ1-1 TRBD1 TRBV25-1 CASSTGVHTEAFF
TRBJ1-5 TRBD1 TRBV6-5 CASSPRGQGGQPQHF
TRBJ2-1 TRBD1 TRBV3-1/TRBV3-2 CASSHDRGGGNEQFF
TRBJ1-1 NA TRBV7-8 CASSLESRNTEAFF
TRBJ1-3 NA TRBV6-5 CASETGGSGNTIYF
TRBJ2-5 NA TRBV28 CASSFLSGSQETQYF
TRBJ1-1 NA TRBV19 CASSIGGGGGTEAFF
TRBJ1-4 NA TRBV29-1 CSVAETAGEKLFF
TRBJ1-3 NA TRBV11-2 CASSQGFRSGNTIYF
TRBJ2-7 NA TRBV15 CATSIGRGYEQYF
TRBJ1-6 TRBD1 TRBV18 CASSPRTGINSPLHF
TRBJ2-4 NA TRBV20-1 CSASQDTIAKNIQYF
TRBJ2-1 TRBD2 TRBV5-1 CASMGGASSYNEQFF
TRBJ2-7 TRBD1 TRBV28 CASRTGQGGEEQYF
TRBJ1-1 NA TRBV10-3 CAIGSTEAMNTEAFF
TRBJ2-7 TRBD2 TRBV19 CASSKILAAGYEQYF
TRBJ2-1 NA TRBV30 CAWTRDLAGYNEQFF
TRBJ2-7 TRBD1 TRBV19 CASTPEPGQGAGAYEQYF
TRBJ1-2 NA TRBV7-6 CASRELQGRNYGYTF
TRBJ2-7 TRBD1 TRBV11-1 CASSLDGTGDYEQYF
TRBJ2-7 NA TRBV5-1 CASSLGQPSYEQYF
TRBJ2-5 TRBD2 TRBV28 CASSPLGLAETQYF
TRBJ1-1 NA TRBV6-5 CASSSIQQGGWTEAFF
TRBJ1-4 NA TRBV6-5 CASSSTGRSEKLFF
TRBJ1-6 NA TRBV2 CASSERTGSPLHF
TRBJ1-5 NA TRBV20-1 CSASRGNQPQHF
TRBJ1-3 TRBD1 TRBV2 CASSRDSQLSGNTIYF
TRBJ2-1 TRBD2 TRBV7-9 CASSLSLAGSYNEQFF
TRBJ1-5 TRBD1 TRBV5-6 CASSSGQGQQPQHF
TRBJ1-2 NA TRBV27 CASSLSGRPEANYGYTF
TRBJ2-2 TRBD1 TRBV15 CATSVRDRLMNTGELFF
TRBJ1-1 NA TRBV6-5 CASSRDTLNTEAFF
TRBJ2-3 TRBD2 TRBV18 CASSNGGEDTQYF
TRBJ1-5 NA TRBV27 CASSLSNRGNQPQHF
TRBJ2-5 TRBD2 TRBV2 CASSPGLGETQYF
TRBJ2-5 NA TRBV24-1 CATSDPKQGGDGTQYF
TRBJ2-2 NA TRBV5-4 CASSLAQGGNTGELFF
TRBJ2-1 TRBD2 TRBV5-4 CASSGGLAGGNEQFF
TRBJ1-1 NA TRBV5-1 CASSLVVNTEAFF
TRBJ1-4 NA TRBV21-1 CASKEGSTNEKLFF